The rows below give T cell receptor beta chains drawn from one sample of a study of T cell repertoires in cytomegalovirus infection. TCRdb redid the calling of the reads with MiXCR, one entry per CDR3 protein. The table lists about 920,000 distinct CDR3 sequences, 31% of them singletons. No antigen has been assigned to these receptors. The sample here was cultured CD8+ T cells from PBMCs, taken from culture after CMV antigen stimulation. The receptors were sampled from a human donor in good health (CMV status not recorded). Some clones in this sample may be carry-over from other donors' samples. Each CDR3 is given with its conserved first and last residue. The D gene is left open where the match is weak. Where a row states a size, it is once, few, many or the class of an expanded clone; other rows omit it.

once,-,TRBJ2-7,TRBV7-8,CASSLRGGGGDEQYF,TGTGCCAGCAGCTTACGGGGAGGGGGCGGCGACGAGCAGTACTTC
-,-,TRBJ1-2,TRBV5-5,CASGQGTYALLF,TGTGCCAGCGGGCAGGGGACCTACGCCCTCCTCTTC
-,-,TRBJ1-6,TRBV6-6,CASSSLTGYNSPLHF,TGTGCCAGCAGTTCCCTAACAGGGTACAATTCACCCCTCCACTTT
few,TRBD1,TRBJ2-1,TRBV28,CASRAHPRDREKAKQFF,TGTGCCAGCAGAGCCCACCCCCGGGACAGAGAAAAGGCAAAACAGTTCTTC
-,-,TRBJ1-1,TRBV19,CASSPRAVGTEAFF,TGTGCCAGTAGCCCGAGGGCCGTCGGCACTGAAGCTTTCTTT
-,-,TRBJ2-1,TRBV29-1,CSVDSGRQNPNEQFF,TGCAGCGTTGATTCCGGTCGACAGAACCCCAATGAGCAGTTCTTC
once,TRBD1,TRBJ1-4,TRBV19,CASSMSQGYEEKLFF,TGTGCCAGTAGTATGTCACAGGGGTACGAAGAAAAACTGTTTTTT
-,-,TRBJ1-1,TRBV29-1,CSYGLNTEAFF,TGCAGTTATGGCCTGAACACTGAAGCTTTCTTT
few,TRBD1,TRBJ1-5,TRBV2,CASRARGDFNQPQHF,TGTGCCAGCAGGGCCAGGGGGGACTTCAATCAGCCCCAGCATTTT
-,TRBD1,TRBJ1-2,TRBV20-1,CSAPTGPLKGGYTF,TGCAGTGCGCCGACAGGGCCCCTCAAGGGTGGCTACACCTTC
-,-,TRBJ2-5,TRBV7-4,CASSLVEKETQYF,TGTGCCAGCAGCTTAGTAGAGAAAGAGACCCAGTACTTC
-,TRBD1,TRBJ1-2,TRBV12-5,CASGLASGQQVYGYTF,TGTGCTAGTGGTTTGGCTTCGGGACAGCAGGTCTATGGCTACACCTTC
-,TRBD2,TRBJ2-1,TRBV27,CASSPSGTNRAQFF,TGTGCCAGCAGTCCTAGCGGGACCAATCGCGCGCAGTTCTTC
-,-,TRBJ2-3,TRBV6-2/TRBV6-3,CASRVRTPGYTDTQYF,TGTGCCAGCAGGGTACGGACTCCCGGGTACACAGATACGCAGTATTTT
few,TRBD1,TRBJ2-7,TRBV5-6,CASSFWDRGPYEQYF,TGTGCCAGCAGTTTTTGGGACAGGGGCCCCTACGAGCAGTACTTC
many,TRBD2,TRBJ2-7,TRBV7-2,CASSLAGGGAYEQYF,TGTGCCAGCAGCTTAGCCGGCGGGGGGGCTTACGAGCAGTACTTC
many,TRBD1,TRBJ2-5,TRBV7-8,CASSSRDRVQETQYF,TGTGCCAGCAGCTCTAGAGACAGGGTTCAAGAGACCCAGTACTTC
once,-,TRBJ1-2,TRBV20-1,CSARDRDAGYGYTF,TGCAGTGCTAGAGACCGGGACGCGGGCTATGGCTACACCTTC
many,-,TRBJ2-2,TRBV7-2,CASSRGTVNTGELFF,TGTGCCAGCAGCCGTGGGACGGTTAACACCGGGGAGCTGTTTTTT
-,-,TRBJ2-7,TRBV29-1,CSVEGAETKYEQYF,TGCAGCGTTGAAGGGGCCGAGACCAAGTACGAGCAGTACTTC
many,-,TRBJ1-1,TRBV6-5,CASSFRDTGNTEAFF,TGTGCCAGCAGTTTCCGGGACACAGGGAACACTGAAGCTTTCTTT
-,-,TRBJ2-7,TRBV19,CASSIDPRDYEQYF,TGTGCCAGTAGTATAGACCCTCGGGACTACGAGCAGTACTTC
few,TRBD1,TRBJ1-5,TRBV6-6,CASSTGGVNQPQHF,TGTGCCAGCAGTACAGGGGGCGTTAATCAGCCCCAGCATTTT
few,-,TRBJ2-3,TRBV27,CASSLLGSGTDTQYF,TGTGCCAGCAGTTTACTGGGGTCTGGCACAGATACGCAGTATTTT
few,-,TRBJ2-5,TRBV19,CASSGGGLGETQYF,TGTGCCAGTAGTGGCGGGGGCCTCGGAGAGACCCAGTACTTC
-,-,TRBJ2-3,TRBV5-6,CASSLKTDSAQYF,TGTGCCAGCAGCCTCAAGACAGACTCGGCGCAGTATTTT
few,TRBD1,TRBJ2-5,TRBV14,CASSHMDRGKTQYF,TGTGCCAGCAGCCATATGGACAGGGGGAAGACCCAGTACTTC
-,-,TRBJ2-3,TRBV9,CASANREGTLTSTDTQYF,TGTGCCAGCGCTAACAGGGAAGGCACCCTGACTAGCACAGATACGCAGTATTTT
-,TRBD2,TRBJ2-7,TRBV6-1,CASSESPSGGYEQYF,TGTGCCAGCAGTGAGTCTCCTAGCGGGGGGTACGAGCAGTACTTC
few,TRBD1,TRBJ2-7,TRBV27,CASSPPTPLPGQGYEQYF,TGTGCCAGCAGTCCACCCACCCCCTTGCCGGGACAGGGCTACGAGCAGTACTTC
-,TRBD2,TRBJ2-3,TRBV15,CATIGLAGGRMTQYF,TGTGCCACCATCGGACTAGCGGGGGGGCGGATGACGCAGTATTTT
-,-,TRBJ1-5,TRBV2,CASSELFGDGQPQHF,TGTGCCAGCAGTGAGCTTTTTGGGGACGGTCAGCCCCAGCATTTT